These T cell receptor beta chains were read from a single sample in a study of radiation and T cells in renal cell carcinoma. Profiling relied on immunoSEQ multiplex PCR, and the TCRdb table lists in-frame clones only, not all of them. Of approximately 150,000 clones detected, 88% appear once; the ten largest clones hold 4.1%. The material sequenced was blood, taken from a patient whose treatment included radiotherapy and nephrectomy. Source of these receptors: a woman in her 70s with renal cell carcinoma. Both conserved end residues are part of each CDR3. The D gene is left open where the match is weak. The size of a clone is reported for some rows only, either as once, few or many, or as a class for expanded clones.

V gene	J gene	clone size	D gene	CDR3 DNA	CDR3 protein
TRBV19	TRBJ2-2	NA	TRBD2	TGTGCCAGTAGTTTCTCGACTAGCGGCACCGGGGAGCTGTTTTTT	CASSFSTSGTGELFF
TRBV30	TRBJ1-5	few	TRBD1	TGTGCCTGGAGTGGGGACAGGGATAATCAGCCCCAGCATTTT	CAWSGDRDNQPQHF
TRBV4-3	TRBJ1-6	once	NA	TGCGCCAGCAGCCAAGAGGGGGGGCGTTCACCCCTCCACTTT	CASSQEGGRSPLHF
TRBV6-5	TRBJ2-1	NA	TRBD1	TGTGCCAGCAAGAGACAGGGGTTAAGTGAGCAGTTCTTC	CASKRQGLSEQFF
TRBV9	TRBJ2-1	NA	TRBD2	TGTGCCAGCAGCGTAAGTCCGGAGGGGACTAGCGGGAGGGGGGAGCAGTTCTTC	CASSVSPEGTSGRGEQFF
TRBV7-2	TRBJ2-1	once	NA	TGTGCCAGCAGCTTAGAGTGGCGGGTCAATGAGCAGTTCTTC	CASSLEWRVNEQFF
TRBV2	TRBJ2-5	NA	NA	TGTGCCAGCAGCGCTGGGATTCTCCAAGAGACCCAGTACTTC	CASSAGILQETQYF
TRBV9	TRBJ2-3	NA	TRBD2	TGTGCCAGCAGCGTAGCTAAGACTAGCGGCACAGATACGCAGTATTTT	CASSVAKTSGTDTQYF
TRBV4-1	TRBJ2-3	NA	TRBD2	TGCGCCAGCAGCCTCGGACTAGCGGGGGGGCCCACAGATACGCAGTATTTT	CASSLGLAGGPTDTQYF
TRBV5-1	TRBJ1-1	NA	NA	TGCGCCAGCAGCATACCGACCGGGGAGGGCACTGAAGCTTTCTTT	CASSIPTGEGTEAFF
TRBV9	TRBJ1-6	NA	NA	TGTGCCAGCAGCGCCCAGGGAACACTCTCACCCCTCCACTTT	CASSAQGTLSPLHF
TRBV6-5	TRBJ1-6	NA	TRBD1	TGTGCCAGCAGTTATGGCCGGACAGGGAATTCACCCCTCCACTTT	CASSYGRTGNSPLHF
TRBV7-9	TRBJ2-7	NA	NA	TGTGCCAGCAGCTTAAAACAGCCCTACGAGCAGTACTTC	CASSLKQPYEQYF
TRBV9	TRBJ2-5	NA	TRBD2	TGTGCCAGCAGCTTTACTAGCGGCCAAGAGACCCAGTACTTC	CASSFTSGQETQYF
TRBV6-5	TRBJ1-2	NA	NA	TGTGCCAGCAGTTACAGTAGGGAGGGAAACTATGGCTACACCTTC	CASSYSREGNYGYTF
TRBV6-1	TRBJ1-6	few	NA	TGTGCCAGCACTAAACTAGGGCAGCGGGATTCACCCCTCCACTTT	CASTKLGQRDSPLHF
TRBV7-9	TRBJ1-6	few	NA	TGTGCCAGCAGCTTAGCGGGGACACAAAATTCACCCCTCCACTTT	CASSLAGTQNSPLHF
TRBV7-2	TRBJ1-1	NA	NA	TGTGCCAGCAGCTTACAGGGGACGAACACTGAAGCTTTCTTT	CASSLQGTNTEAFF
TRBV6-5	TRBJ2-7	NA	NA	TGTGCCAGCAGTTACACAGACCTTCTGACCTACGAGCAGTACTTC	CASSYTDLLTYEQYF
TRBV28	TRBJ2-7	NA	NA	TGTGCCAGCAGTTTTGCGAGCGAGCAGTACTTC	CASSFASEQYF
TRBV15	TRBJ1-5	NA	NA	TGTGCCACCAGCAGTAGGAATCAGCCCCAGCATTTT	CATSSRNQPQHF
TRBV7-9	TRBJ1-3	NA	NA	TGTGCCAGCAGCCCTAGAGGGGTTGGAAACACCATATATTTT	CASSPRGVGNTIYF
TRBV2	TRBJ2-5	NA	NA	TGTGCCAGCAGCCTGGAGACCCAGTACTTC	CASSLETQYF
TRBV5-1	TRBJ1-2	NA	NA	TGCGCCAGCAGCTTGAGCGGGACAAGCTTCCTTCGTGGCTACACCTTC	CASSLSGTSFLRGYTF
TRBV27	TRBJ1-5	NA	NA	TGTGCCAGCAGTTGGGAGGGGCGCAGAAATCAGCCCCAGCATTTT	CASSWEGRRNQPQHF
TRBV6-6	TRBJ1-5	NA	NA	TGTGCCAGCAGTCGGGAAGAGCCCCAGCATTTT	CASSREEPQHF
TRBV7-3	TRBJ2-3	NA	TRBD1	TGTGCCAGCAGCCCCGGACAGGGGAACACAGATACGCAGTATTTT	CASSPGQGNTDTQYF
TRBV25-1	TRBJ2-1	NA	TRBD2	TGTGCCAGCAGTGAATTGCCGGGACCTCAGGGAGGGACTGAGCAGTTCTTC	CASSELPGPQGGTEQFF
TRBV6-1	TRBJ2-3	once	TRBD2	TGTGCCAGCAGTGTTGGACTAGCGGGGGGATTTAGCACAGATACGCAGTATTTT	CASSVGLAGGFSTDTQYF
TRBV7-2	TRBJ1-2	NA	NA	TGTGCCAGCAGCCCAACGGACAGCCGAATCTCCTACTATGGCTACACCTTC	CASSPTDSRISYYGYTF
TRBV7-9	TRBJ2-2	once	TRBD2	TGTGCCAGCAGTAGTCTAGCGGGTAACACCGGGGAGCTGTTTTTT	CASSSLAGNTGELFF
TRBV28	TRBJ1-2	NA	TRBD1	TGTGCCAGCAGTTTATATGTACAGGGGGCCGGCTACACCTTC	CASSLYVQGAGYTF
TRBV4-3	TRBJ2-7	once	NA	TGCGCCAGCAGCCAAGATATCGGGGTGACCTACGAGCAGTACTTC	CASSQDIGVTYEQYF
TRBV5-6	TRBJ1-2	NA	TRBD1	TGTGCCAGCAGCCCCGGACAGGGCAAACTCACCTTC	CASSPGQGKLTF
TRBV9	TRBJ1-1	NA	NA	TGTGCCAGCAGCGTAGTTGTAGGTTCGAACACTGAAGCTTTCTTT	CASSVVVGSNTEAFF
TRBV5-6	TRBJ2-2	NA	TRBD1	TGTGCCAGCAGTCGACAGGGGGCTAACGGGGAGCTGTTTTTT	CASSRQGANGELFF
TRBV7-2	TRBJ2-1	NA	NA	TGTGCCAGCAGCTTAAGGGGGAATGAGCAGTTCTTC	CASSLRGNEQFF
TRBV15	TRBJ1-5	NA	NA	TGTGCCACCAGCCAGGGGCGGGATCAGCCCCAGCATTTT	CATSQGRDQPQHF
TRBV6-6	TRBJ2-1	NA	TRBD1	TGTGCCAGCAGTTACGTTGCGGCAGGGGGAATCTTC	CASSYVAAGGIF
TRBV6-1	TRBJ2-2	NA	TRBD1	TGTGCCAGCAGAGACAGGGCGGTTTACACCGGGGAGCTGTTTTTT	CASRDRAVYTGELFF
TRBV7-2	TRBJ2-5	NA	NA	TGTGCCAGCAGCACGTACCAAGAGACCCAGTACTTC	CASSTYQETQYF
TRBV5-6	TRBJ2-1	NA	NA	TGTGCCAGCAGCTTTGGTTCGGAGAGACTCCTTGGTCTGTTCTTC	CASSFGSERLLGLFF
TRBV6-6	TRBJ1-2	NA	NA	TGTGCCAGCAGTTACTCGGCAGGGAACGGCTACACCTTC	CASSYSAGNGYTF
TRBV5-8	TRBJ2-5	NA	NA	TGTGCCAGCAGCTTGGGGCGCGGGCAGGGAGGAGAGACCCAGTACTTC	CASSLGRGQGGETQYF
TRBV5-1	TRBJ1-6	NA	NA	TGCGCCAGCAGCTTGCCTGACGGATATAATTCACCCCTCCACTTT	CASSLPDGYNSPLHF
TRBV28	TRBJ2-5	NA	TRBD1	TGTGCCACGACAGGGGAAGAGACCCAGTACTTC	CATTGEETQYF
TRBV20-1	TRBJ2-1	NA	NA	TGCAGTGCTAGAGAACTCGATGAGCAGTTCTTC	CSARELDEQFF
TRBV30	TRBJ1-1	NA	NA	TGTGCCGGGGGGAACCTATACACTGAAGCTTTCTTT	CAGGNLYTEAFF
TRBV27	TRBJ2-7	few	NA	TGTGCCAGCAGTTTATCCGGGGACCTCCACGAGCAGTACTTC	CASSLSGDLHEQYF
TRBV7-2	TRBJ2-7	NA	NA	TGTGCCAGCAGCTTAGAGAGTAGAGCCTACGAGCAGTACTTC	CASSLESRAYEQYF
TRBV27	TRBJ2-7	NA	TRBD1	TGTGCCAGCACCCAGCGGGGACAGGGGGGCTACGAGCAGTACTTC	CASTQRGQGGYEQYF
TRBV2	TRBJ1-2	NA	TRBD1	TGTGCCAGCAGAACCGGGACAGAAATCTATGGCTACACCTTC	CASRTGTEIYGYTF
TRBV6-1	TRBJ2-1	NA	TRBD2	TGTGCCAGCAGTGCCACACTAGCGGGTCCCTCCTACAATGAGCAGTTCTTC	CASSATLAGPSYNEQFF
TRBV30	TRBJ1-6	NA	TRBD1	TGTGCCTGGAGGTCGCCCCGACAGGGAAATTCACCCCTCCACTTT	CAWRSPRQGNSPLHF
TRBV29-1	TRBJ2-2	NA	NA	TGCAGCGTTGCCGGCTTAGCGAACACCGGGGAGCTGTTTTTT	CSVAGLANTGELFF
TRBV12-5	TRBJ2-5	NA	TRBD1	TGTGCTAGTGGTTTCGGGACAGGGAAAGAGACCCAGTACTTC	CASGFGTGKETQYF
TRBV4-2	TRBJ2-5	once	NA	TGTGCCAGCAGCGAAGACGGGAAGACCCAGTACTTC	CASSEDGKTQYF
TRBV6-1	TRBJ1-5	NA	NA	TGTGCCAGCAGTGAACGAAATCAGCCCCAGCATTTT	CASSERNQPQHF
TRBV6-5	TRBJ1-6	NA	NA	TGTGCCAGCAGTTACTCAGCGAGCTCCTATAATTCACCCCTCCACTTT	CASSYSASSYNSPLHF